Sequencing of this T cell receptor beta chain was carried out in a study of cytomegalovirus exposure and HLA in healthy donors. Findings and caveats of the study: Later work found most CMV-associated TCR beta chains apparently HLA-restricted. Being indistinguishable, some V segments were excluded, TRBV6-2 and TRBV6-3 among them. It was only CMV serostatus that was available as immune exposure information.

Germline-derived CDR1 and CDR2 are GTSNPN and SVGIG (reference sequence). This CDR3 comprises 13 residues. Trimming took off 3 bases at V and 5 bases at J, with 11 bases between the two ends. As regards this clone: Its target is unknown.

PCR amplification relied on 60 Vbeta primers (plus 13 Jbeta primers). In the original processing: Among the unique TCR beta chains that a later analysis counted, about 84 million in all, about 11 million were shared. Profiled with immunoSEQ multiplex PCR; TCRdb holds only in-frame clones, not every one. The V and J calls and clone size come from that table; D and trimming were worked out from the DNA. Of about 78,000 clones listed, 80% were seen once; the top ten hold 32%. This sequence joins TRBV30 and TRBJ1-5; TRBD1 might be the D (6 bases). The sequencing sample was made of PBMCs. This clonotype originated in a man aged 50 to 59 in good health and CMV-seropositive. CDR3 DNA sequence: TGTGCCTGGAGCGCCGCAGGGGATCAGCCCCAGCATTTT. Protein product: CAWSAAGDQPQHF.